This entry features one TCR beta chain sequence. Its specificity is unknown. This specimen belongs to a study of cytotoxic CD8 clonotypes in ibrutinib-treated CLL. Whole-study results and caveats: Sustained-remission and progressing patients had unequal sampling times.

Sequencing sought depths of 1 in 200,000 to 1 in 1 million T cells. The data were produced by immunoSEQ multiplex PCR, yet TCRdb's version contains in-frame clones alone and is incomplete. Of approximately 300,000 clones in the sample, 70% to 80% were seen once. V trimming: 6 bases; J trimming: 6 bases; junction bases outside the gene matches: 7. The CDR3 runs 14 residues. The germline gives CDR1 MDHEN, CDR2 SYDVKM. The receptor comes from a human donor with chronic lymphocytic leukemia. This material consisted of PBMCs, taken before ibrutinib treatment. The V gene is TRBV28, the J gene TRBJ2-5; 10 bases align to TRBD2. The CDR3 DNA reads TGTGCCAGCAGGTCTAGCGGGAGCCGCCAGACCCAGTACTTC. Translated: CASRSSGSRQTQYF. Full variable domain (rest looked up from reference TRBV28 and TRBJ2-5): DVKVTQSSRYLVKRTGEKVFLECVQDMDHENMFWYRQDPGLGLRLIYFSYDVKMKEKGDIPEGYSVSREKKERFSLILESASTNQTSMYLCASRSSGSRQTQYFGPGTRLLVL.